The 20 T cell receptor beta chains reported below all come from one sample, sequenced in a study of shared clonotypes between healthy human individuals. Naive CD8 cells lacked CD45RO, underwent positive selection for CCR7 and left out terminally differentiated effector memory CD45RA+ cells. Generated by immunoSEQ multiplex PCR, the TCRdb table keeps only in-frame clones and is missing some. The sample yields around 1.9 million clones, about 92% seen once. Source material: naive CD8+ T cells from PBMCs. Every receptor here comes from a man aged 18-30 years in good health. Some clones in this sample may be carry-over from other donors' samples.

The chain employs TRBV2 and TRBJ1-5; 10 nucleotides align to TRBD1. The germline CDR1 and CDR2 sequences are SNHLY and FYNNEI. V shed 8 bases and J 4 bases; nucleotides not matched to a gene: 20. The CDR3 loop spans 19 amino acids. Here the CDR3 DNA reads TGTGCCAGCGGCCGGGACAGGGGACCACTGACTGATGGGAATCAGCCCCAGCATTTT. Residues: CASGRDRGPLTDGNQPQHF.

The chain has TRBV7-9 and TRBJ1-1, with a weak D call TRBD1 (5 bases). The CDR3 runs to 16 residues. CDR1 and CDR2 from the germline V gene are SEHNR and FQNEAQ (reference sequence). Trimming pared 7 bases from V and 1 base from J, leaving 19 bases between. CDR3: CASTPPGGRENTEAFF. The CDR3 DNA follows: TGTGCCAGCACCCCTCCTGGTGGCAGGGAGAACACTGAAGCTTTCTTT.

This chain connects TRBV5-1 to TRBJ1-4; the match to TRBD1 covers 7 bases. The CDR3 is 16 residues long. CDR1 and CDR2 (germline): SGHRS, YFSETQ. Losses at the gene ends were 0 bases for V and 5 bases for J; bases not matched to a gene: 7. In DNA form, the CDR3 reads TGCGCCAGCAGCTTGGGACAGGGTCGGGTCAATGAAAAACTGTTTTTT. Protein: CASSLGQGRVNEKLFF.

The rearrangement joins TRBV28 to TRBJ2-1, with D possibly matching TRBD2 (6 bases). This CDR3 spans 16 amino acids. Germline V CDR1 and CDR2: MDHEN, SYDVKM. With 4 bases removed from V and 1 base from J, the gap between germline ends came to 14 bases. The CDR3 loop is CASSSEEGRSYNEQFF. DNA of the CDR3: TGTGCCAGCAGTTCTGAGGAGGGCCGTTCCTACAATGAGCAGTTCTTC.

The chain employs TRBV5-6 and TRBJ1-2; D is unresolved. The V and J ends lost 2 bases and 6 bases respectively, with 14 bases between them. Germline V CDR1 and CDR2: SGHDT, YYEEEE. This CDR3 is 14 amino acids long. The CDR3 DNA sequence: TGTGCCAGCAGCTTTGGCGCGGCAGCCGATGGCTACACCTTC. Protein product: CASSFGAAADGYTF.

This sequence joins TRBV28 and TRBJ2-2; 8 positions match TRBD2. CDR1 is MDHEN, CDR2 SYDVKM, per germline. This CDR3 is built from 16 residues. V lost 2 bases to trimming and J lost 7 bases; unmatched junction nucleotides: 9. CDR3 residues: CASSLVAGTEDGELFF. The CDR3 nucleotides read TGTGCCAGCAGTTTAGTAGCGGGAACCGAGGACGGGGAGCTGTTTTTT.

In this sample, this clone turned up a few times. This chain connects TRBV29-1 to TRBJ1-5; D gene ambiguous. Trimming took 4 bases from V and 5 from J, leaving 3 bases between them. CDR1 SQVTM and CDR2 ANQGSEA come from the germline V gene. The CDR3 has 10 residues. CDR3 region: CSVGYQPQHF. CDR3 DNA sequence: TGCAGCGTTGGTTATCAGCCCCAGCATTTT. Full variable domain (outside the CDR3, taken from reference TRBV29-1 and TRBJ1-5): SAVISQKPSRDICQRGTSLTIQCQVDSQVTMMFWYRQQPGQSLTLIATANQGSEATYESGFVIDKFPISRPNLTFSTLTVSNMSPEDSSIYLCSVGYQPQHFGDGTRLSIL.

The chain links TRBV4-1 to TRBJ2-7, with 9 nucleotides matching TRBD1. V lost 4 bases and J lost 6; bases outside the gene matches: 4. This CDR3 is built from 13 residues. Germline V gives CDR1 MGHRA, CDR2 YSYEKL. CDR3 in amino acids: CASSPGTGFEQYF. The CDR3 DNA sequence: TGCGCCAGCAGCCCTGGGACAGGGTTCGAGCAGTACTTC.

V usage is TRBV7-3 and J usage is TRBJ2-3, with D uncertain. V gave up 0 bases and J gave up 6 bases, with 7 bases separating them. The CDR3 contains 13 residues. CDR1 is SGHTA, CDR2 FQGTGA, per germline. In nucleotides, the CDR3 is TGTGCCAGCAGCTTAACGTTCGGGGATACGCAGTATTTT. It translates to CASSLTFGDTQYF.

The rearrangement uses TRBV11-2 and TRBJ1-1; D remains unclear. The germline V gene encodes CDR1 SGHAT and CDR2 FQNNGV. This CDR3 contains 18 residues. Trimming took off 0 bases at V and 0 bases at J, with 17 bases between the two ends. The CDR3 nucleotides are TGTGCCAGCAGCTTAGATCTTTTTGTATTTCGTGTGAACACTGAAGCTTTCTTT. It codes for CASSLDLFVFRVNTEAFF.

The rearrangement uses TRBV5-1 and TRBJ2-5; perhaps D is TRBD1 or TRBD2 (5 bases each). CDR1 is SGHRS, CDR2 YFSETQ, per germline. The CDR3 has 17 residues. V was clipped by 5 bases and J by 3 bases, with 23 bases between them. CDR3 sequence reads: CASSVRHQGPLEETQYF. The CDR3 DNA is TGCGCCAGCAGTGTACGACACCAGGGACCACTGGAAGAGACCCAGTACTTC.

V is TRBV29-1 and J is TRBJ1-2; D is ambiguous. Germline lookup yields CDR1 SQVTM and CDR2 ANQGSEA. V shed 3 bases and J shed 2 bases, with 13 bases lying between them. The CDR3 contains 14 residues. CDR3 residues: CSVDLHGENYGYTF. The CDR3 DNA is TGCAGCGTTGATCTCCATGGGGAAAACTATGGCTACACCTTC.

V usage is TRBV7-6 and J usage is TRBJ2-1; D gene unclear. Germline V gene lookup returns CDR1 SGHVS and CDR2 FNYEAQ. V was clipped by 1 base and J by 4 bases, with 11 bases between them. CDR3 length equals 15 residues. The CDR3 nucleotides read TGTGCCAGCAGCTTAGGACAATTCCCATACAATGAGCAGTTCTTC. This translates into CASSLGQFPYNEQFF.

CDR3 sequence: CASKRSSGRTETQYF. The DNA for the CDR3 is TGCGCCAGCAAAAGATCGAGCGGGAGAACGGAGACCCAGTACTTC. This chain uses TRBV4-1 with TRBJ2-5, with TRBD2 matching over 8 bases. Germline CDR1 reads MGHRA; CDR2 reads YSYEKL. The CDR3 covers 15 residues. J gave up 5 bases and V 7 bases, and 12 bases lay outside the gene matches.

The chain employs TRBV27 and TRBJ2-2, with 9 bases that match TRBD1. The CDR3 runs 16 residues. V trimming: 5 bases; J trimming: 2 bases; junction bases outside the gene matches: 6. The germline gives CDR1 MNHEY, CDR2 SMNVEV (reference sequence). As DNA, the CDR3 is TGTGCCAGCAGTACCTGGACAGGGGATAACACCGGGGAGCTGTTTTTT. Its translation: CASSTWTGDNTGELFF.

The V gene is TRBV7-6, the J gene TRBJ1-4; D not certain. Germline V gene lookup returns CDR1 SGHVS and CDR2 FNYEAQ. Trimming shortened V by 4 bases and J by 0 bases, and 12 bases separated the two germline ends. There are 16 residues in the CDR3. The CDR3 sequence: CASSSVESATNEKLFF. CDR3 in DNA: TGTGCCAGCAGCTCAGTAGAGAGTGCAACTAATGAAAAACTGTTTTTT.

This chain links TRBV14 with TRBJ1-4; no firm D call. V lost 0 bases to trimming and J lost 0 bases, with 5 bases between them. The CDR3 sequence is 15 residues long. Germline assignment: CDR1 SGHDN and CDR2 FVKESK. CDR3 DNA sequence: TGTGCCAGCAGCCAAGATTCCACAACTAATGAAAAACTGTTTTTT. Translated, it gives CASSQDSTTNEKLFF.

This chain joins TRBV28 and TRBJ2-1, with 10 nucleotides matching TRBD2. CDR3 length: 15 amino acids. Germline trimming cut 3 bases from V and 4 bases from J; bases unmatched to any gene: 3. CDR1 is MDHEN, CDR2 SYDVKM, per germline. The CDR3 protein is CASSFETSGYNEQFF. CDR3 DNA sequence: TGTGCCAGCAGTTTTGAGACTAGCGGGTACAATGAGCAGTTCTTC.

The J gene is TRBJ1-1, the V gene TRBV4-3, with D possibly TRBD1 on 6 matching bases. The V gene lost 1 base and the J gene lost 4 bases, with 10 bases spanning the gap. The CDR3 has 14 amino acids. CDR1 is LGHNA and CDR2 is YSLEER in the germline V gene. The CDR3 bases are TGCGCCAGCAGCCAAGTCGGGGGCATCACTGAAGCTTTCTTT. It is translated as CASSQVGGITEAFF.

The chain links TRBV5-5 to TRBJ1-5; the D is unclear. The CDR3 spans 16 residues. CDR1 is SGHKS and CDR2 is YYEKEE in the germline V gene (reference sequence). Trimming left V 4 bases short and J 4 bases short, with 18 bases between. The CDR3 coding sequence is TGTGCCAGCAGCCCCGCCTACGGGGTAGGTAATCAGCCCCAGCATTTT. This codes for CASSPAYGVGNQPQHF.